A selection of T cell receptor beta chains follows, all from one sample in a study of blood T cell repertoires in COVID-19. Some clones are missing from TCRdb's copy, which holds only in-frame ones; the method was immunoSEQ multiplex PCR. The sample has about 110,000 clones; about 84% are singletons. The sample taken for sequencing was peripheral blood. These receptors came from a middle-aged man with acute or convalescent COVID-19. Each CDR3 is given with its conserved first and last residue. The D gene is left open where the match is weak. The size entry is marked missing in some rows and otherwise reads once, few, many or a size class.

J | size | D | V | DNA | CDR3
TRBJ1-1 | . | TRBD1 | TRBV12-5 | TGTGCTACTCTCCCAGGGGGCAAAGAAGCTTTCTTT | CATLPGGKEAFF
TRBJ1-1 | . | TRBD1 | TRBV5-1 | TGCGCCAGCAGCCAACGGACAGGGGGCGAAGCTTTCTTT | CASSQRTGGEAFF
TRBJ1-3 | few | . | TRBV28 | TGTGCCAGCACCCTATCTGGAAACACCATATATTTT | CASTLSGNTIYF
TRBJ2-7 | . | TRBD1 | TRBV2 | TGTGCCAGCTCCGGACAGGGGGACTACGAGCAGTACTTC | CASSGQGDYEQYF
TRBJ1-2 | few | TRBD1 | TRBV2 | TGTGCCAGCAGCCGCGCCGCGACAGGGAACTATGGCTACACCTTC | CASSRAATGNYGYTF
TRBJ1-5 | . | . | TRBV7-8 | TGTGCCAGCAGCTTAGCCGTTAATTCTAATCAGCCCCAGCATTTT | CASSLAVNSNQPQHF
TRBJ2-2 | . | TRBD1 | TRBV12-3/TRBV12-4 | TGTGCCAGCAGTTCGACAGGGCACGGGGAGCTGTTTTTT | CASSSTGHGELFF
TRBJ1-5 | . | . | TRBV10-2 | TGCGCCAGCAGTGGTACAGGGAGGGGTCAGCCCCAGCATTTT | CASSGTGRGQPQHF
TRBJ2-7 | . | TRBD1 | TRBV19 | TGTGCCAGTAGTATGGGGACAGGGGAGTACGGGGAGCAGTACTTC | CASSMGTGEYGEQYF
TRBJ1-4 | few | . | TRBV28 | TGTGCCAGCAGACGCCCGACGGGGAAAAATGAAAAACTGTTTTTT | CASRRPTGKNEKLFF
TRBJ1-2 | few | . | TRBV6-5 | TGTGCCAGCAGTTACTCGACTGGTTTGAACTATGGCTACACCTTC | CASSYSTGLNYGYTF
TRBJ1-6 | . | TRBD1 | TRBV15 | TGTGCCACCAGCAGATCGGGACAGGTTAATTCACCCCTCCACTTT | CATSRSGQVNSPLHF
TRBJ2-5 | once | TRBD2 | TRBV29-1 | TGCAGCGTTGTGGTAGCGGGGGCGTTGGGGGCCCAGTACTTC | CSVVVAGALGAQYF
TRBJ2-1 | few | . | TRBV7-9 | TGTGCCAGCAGCTTCAGGGAAGGGAATGAGCAGTTCTTC | CASSFREGNEQFF
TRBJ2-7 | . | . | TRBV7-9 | TGTGCCAGCAGCGTCACAGGTTTGCAGTCCTACGAGCAGTACTTC | CASSVTGLQSYEQYF
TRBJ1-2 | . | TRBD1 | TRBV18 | TGTGCCAGCTCACCGGGGACAGGGTATGGCTACACCTTC | CASSPGTGYGYTF
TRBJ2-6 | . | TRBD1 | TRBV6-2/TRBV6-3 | TGTGCCAGCAGTTACTCGATGGGACAGGGGGCCTCTGGGGCCAACGTCCTGACTTTC | CASSYSMGQGASGANVLTF
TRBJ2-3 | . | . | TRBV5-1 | TGCGCCAGCAGCTGGGGAGCGGAAGCTAGCACAGATACGCAGTATTTT | CASSWGAEASTDTQYF
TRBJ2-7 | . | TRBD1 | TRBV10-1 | TGCGCCAGCAGTGAGACAAAGACAGGGGGTCTGAGCGAGCAGTACTTC | CASSETKTGGLSEQYF
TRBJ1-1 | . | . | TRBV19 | TGTGCCAGTAGTATTATAGGGGGTGTCACTGAAGCTTTCTTT | CASSIIGGVTEAFF
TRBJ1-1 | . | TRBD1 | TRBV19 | TGTGCCAGCCGACAGGGCCCCGGAGAAGCTTTCTTT | CASRQGPGEAFF
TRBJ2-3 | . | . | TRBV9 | TGTGCCAGCAGCCCCCTTACCGCCGGGGATACGCAGTATTTT | CASSPLTAGDTQYF
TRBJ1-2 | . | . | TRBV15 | TGTGCCACCAGCAGAGGAAGGACAGCCGTCTATGGCTACACCTTC | CATSRGRTAVYGYTF
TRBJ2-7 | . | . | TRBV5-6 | TGTGCCAGCAGCCGTCTGGCTTACGAGCAGTACTTC | CASSRLAYEQYF
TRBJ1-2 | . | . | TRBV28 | TGTGCCAGCAGTGCGGGGAACTATGGCTACACCTTC | CASSAGNYGYTF
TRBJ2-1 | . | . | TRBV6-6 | TGTGCCAGCAGTTTCTACTTGGGGGGGCAGTTCTTC | CASSFYLGGQFF
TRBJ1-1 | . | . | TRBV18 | TGTGCCAGCTCACCCCAAATGAACACTGAAGCTTTCTTT | CASSPQMNTEAFF
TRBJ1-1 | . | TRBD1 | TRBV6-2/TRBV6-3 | TGTGCCAGCAGTTACTTTAAGGGGGCGGTGAACACTGAAGCTTTCTTT | CASSYFKGAVNTEAFF
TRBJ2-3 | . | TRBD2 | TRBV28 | TGTGCCAGCAGTTCCAGACTAGCGGGGGAAGATACGCAGTATTTT | CASSSRLAGEDTQYF
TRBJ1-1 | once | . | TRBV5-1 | TGCGCCAGCAGCTTGAACGCGGGAGGAGCCACTGAAGCTTTCTTT | CASSLNAGGATEAFF